This TCR beta chain was captured in a study of blood T cell repertoires in COVID-19. About the study: Whether acute or convalescent, the COVID-19 samples came from the United States, Italy and Spain. Sources were T cells, B-cell-depleted T cells, or PBMCs; the material itself was cDNA or gDNA.

V dropped 2 bases and J dropped 3 bases, with 8 bases sitting between them. Germline CDR1 is KGHSH and CDR2 is LQKENI. The CDR3 is 14 residues long. Under the authors' procedure: Researchers report that nucleated cell counts were estimated from reference gene primer amplification. Profiling relied on immunoSEQ multiplex PCR, and the TCRdb table lists in-frame clones only, not all of them. The DNA gave D and trimming, while V, J and clone size come from that table. Altogether about 160,000 clones are present, roughly 90% being singletons, with the ten largest covering 3% to 4.5%. The clonotype comes from a woman aged 55 to 70 who had recovered from COVID-19. V and J are TRBV18 and TRBJ1-5, with D unresolved. The source material was peripheral blood. CDR3 sequence reads: CASSPGGTNQPQHF. The CDR3 DNA follows: TGTGCCAGCTCACCAGGAGGAACCAATCAGCCCCAGCATTTT.